One sample yielded the 15 T cell receptor beta chains listed below, sequenced in a study of Ad26.COV2.S vaccination and SARS-CoV-2 variants. Treatment noted: some 20 received Ad26.COV2.S at low or high dose, single or two shots; 5 received placebo; per-sample allocation not given. The samples were gathered on day 63 after the first injection of vaccine or placebo. Sequencing used immunoSEQ multiplex PCR; TCRdb keeps in-frame clones, though not all of them. The sample contains around 450,000 clones, around 87% of which appear only once. The material sequenced was peripheral blood, taken in a trial of Ad26.COV2.S vaccine versus placebo. The source of these receptors is a person aged 18-65 years who received the Ad26.COV2.S COVID-19 vaccine or a placebo.

The V and J genes are TRBV11-1 and TRBJ2-7; D may correspond to TRBD1 or TRBD2 (5 bases each). CDR3 length equals 15 residues. The germline V and J ends were trimmed by 5 bases and 6 bases, with 20 bases remaining between them. The V gene's germline CDR1 is SGHAT and CDR2 FQDESV (reference sequence). The CDR3 coding sequence is TGTGCCAGCAGCCTTCAGCCCGGGACCTACCGCGAGCAGTACTTC. It is translated as CASSLQPGTYREQYF.

The chain recombines TRBV9 with TRBJ2-5; D gene unclear. V was trimmed by 3 bases and J by 1 base, leaving 13 bases between them. This CDR3 is built from 15 residues. The germline CDR1 and CDR2 sequences are SGDLS and YYNGEE. The CDR3 is CASSAGSRSQETQYF. CDR3 DNA: TGTGCCAGCAGCGCCGGTTCGCGGTCCCAAGAGACCCAGTACTTC.

A few counts support this clone. The CDR3 DNA sequence: TGTGCCAGCAGCCCGCGGGACCCGAGTCAGCCCCAGCATTTT. Translating it yields CASSPRDPSQPQHF. The rearrangement links TRBV28 to TRBJ1-5; D is perhaps TRBD1 (5 bases). Germline assignment: CDR1 MDHEN and CDR2 SYDVKM. The CDR3 totals 14 residues. V was clipped by 6 bases and J by 6 bases, with 15 bases between them.

The V call is TRBV10-3, the J call TRBJ1-6; D call uncertain. V lost 3 bases, J lost 7 bases, and 7 bases lay in between. This CDR3 is built from 13 residues. Germline V lookup: CDR1 ENHRY, CDR2 SYGVKD. CDR3 residues: CAISDTGNSPLHF. The CDR3 DNA reads TGTGCCATCAGTGATACGGGGAATTCACCCCTCCACTTT.

This sequence joins TRBV27 and TRBJ1-1, with 9 bases identical to TRBD1. This CDR3 has 16 residues. Unmatched junction bases numbered 16, after V lost 6 bases and J lost 8 bases. Germline assignment: CDR1 MNHEY and CDR2 SMNVEV (reference sequence). CDR3 residues: CASSITGDRAHSEAFF. In nucleotides, the CDR3 is TGTGCCAGCAGCATAACGGGGGACAGGGCTCATTCCGAAGCTTTCTTT.

The V gene is TRBV18, the J gene TRBJ1-5, with D perhaps matching TRBD1 (5 bases). This CDR3 spans 14 amino acids. Looked up from germline, CDR1 is KGHSH and CDR2 is LQKENI. Deletions cut 1 base from V and 6 bases from J, with 10 bases between. CDR3 amino acids: CASSPLGGVQPQHF. DNA of the CDR3: TGTGCCAGCTCACCACTCGGGGGGGTTCAGCCCCAGCATTTT. Filled out from reference TRBV18 and TRBJ1-5, the complete variable domain reads NAGVMQNPRHLVRRRGQEARLRCSPMKGHSHVYWYRQLPEEGLKFMVYLQKENIIDESGMPKERFSAEFPKEGPSILRIQQVVRGDSAAYFCASSPLGGVQPQHFGDGTRLSIL.

The chain recombines TRBV5-1 with TRBJ1-2, with D tentatively TRBD1 (5 bases). Germline-derived CDR1 and CDR2 are SGHRS and YFSETQ. The V and J ends lost 0 bases and 8 bases respectively, with 14 bases between them. The CDR3 spans 14 residues. CDR3 nucleotides: TGCGCCAGCAGCTTGGGGGACCCCTTCGGCGGCTACACCTTC. Protein sequence: CASSLGDPFGGYTF.

This clone has only one observation. One junction end disagrees with the germline gene, perhaps due to a read error. The chain has TRBV10-2 and TRBJ1-5, with 8 bases fitting TRBD1. Germline CDR1 WSHSY, CDR2 SAAADI. The CDR3 sequence is 16 residues long. CDR3 DNA: TGCGCCAGCAGTGAGTTCGGACAGGGAGGCAAACAGCCCCAGCATTTT. Encoded protein: CASSEFGQGGKQPQHF.

This clone was picked up a small number of times. The chain joins TRBV28 to TRBJ2-7; D uncertain. CDR3 size: 12 residues. Germline assignment: CDR1 MDHEN and CDR2 SYDVKM. V gave up 6 bases and J gave up 3 bases, with 9 bases separating them. The CDR3 bases are TGTGCCAGCAGGACGACCGGCTACGAGCAGTACTTC. Translating gives CASRTTGYEQYF.

This chain joins TRBV25-1 and TRBJ1-5, with 7 bases that match TRBD1. J gave up 5 bases and V 2 bases, and 3 bases lay outside the gene matches. The germline V gene encodes CDR1 MGHDK and CDR2 SYGVNS. This CDR3 contains 14 residues. This CDR3 reads CASSEHGTDQPQHF. For the CDR3, the DNA is TGTGCCAGCAGTGAACACGGGACAGATCAGCCCCAGCATTTT. Combining the CDR3 with reference TRBV25-1 and TRBJ1-5 gives the whole variable domain EADIYQTPRYLVIGTGKKITLECSQTMGHDKMYWYQQDPGMELHLIHYSYGVNSTEKGDLSSESTVSRIRTEHFPLTLESARPSHTSQYLCASSEHGTDQPQHFGDGTRLSIL.

This sequence joins TRBV29-1 and TRBJ2-3; D unclear. The CDR3 length is 14 residues. The V end lost 5 bases, the J end lost 0 bases, and 12 bases lay between the germline ends. Germline CDR1 is SQVTM and CDR2 is ANQGSEA. CDR3 DNA: TGCAGCGTTTGGTTGGGAACTAGCACAGATACGCAGTATTTT. Translated, it gives CSVWLGTSTDTQYF.

The V gene is TRBV7-7, the J gene TRBJ2-3; D ambiguous. The V gene's germline CDR1 is SSHAT and CDR2 FNYEAQ (reference sequence). The CDR3 is 13 residues long. V was pared by 4 bases and J by 4 bases, with 9 bases between. The CDR3 DNA reads as TGTGCCAGCAGCTCGGAGATATCAGATACGCAGTATTTT. It encodes CASSSEISDTQYF.

The rearrangement uses TRBV7-6 and TRBJ2-2, with TRBD2 matching over 11 bases. This CDR3 has 15 residues. J lost 3 bases, V lost 3 bases, and 0 bases had no gene match. The germline gives CDR1 SGHVS, CDR2 FNYEAQ. The DNA of the CDR3 is TGTGCCAGCAGCTTTAGCGGGGGGGACACCGGGGAGCTGTTTTTT. Translation: CASSFSGGDTGELFF. Drawing the rest from reference TRBV7-6 and TRBJ2-2, the complete variable domain is GAGVSQSPRYKVTKRGQDVALRCDPISGHVSLYWYRQALGQGPEFLTYFNYEAQQDKSGLPNDRFSAERPEGSISTLTIQRTEQRDSAMYRCASSFSGGDTGELFFGEGSRLTVL.

The rearrangement links TRBV6-5 to TRBJ2-7, with 7 positions matching TRBD1. The V gene end was trimmed by 2 bases and the J gene end by 1 base; junction bases not matched to a gene: 5. The CDR3 is made up of 15 amino acids. The germline gives CDR1 MNHEY, CDR2 SVGAGI. The CDR3 here is CASSYDSGQSYEQYF. The DNA of the CDR3 is TGTGCCAGCAGTTACGACTCGGGACAGTCCTACGAGCAGTACTTC.

V is TRBV7-2 and J is TRBJ1-1; TRBD1 aligns across 10 bases. Germline V lookup: CDR1 SGHTA, CDR2 FQGNSA. V was clipped by 4 bases and J by 1 base; unmatched bases: 3. The CDR3 covers 15 residues. The CDR3 DNA follows: TGTGCCAGCAGCTCCTGGACAGGGGGGAACACTGAAGCTTTCTTT. It yields the protein CASSSWTGGNTEAFF.